The present entry profiles one T cell receptor beta chain with its context. The target antigen is unknown. Time point of the sample: newly diagnosed GD, antithyroid drugs for less than 3 months. PBMC-derived RNA was used for the TCR library. The data stem from a study of regulatory T cells in long-lasting Graves disease. Study conclusions and caveats: TRBV28, TRBJ1-2 and TRBJ2-5 emerged as the favored segments in persistent disease. Analyses excluded thyroid tissue, covering peripheral blood alone.

Through Arm-PCR of CDR3 regions and iRepertoire HTBI primers, TCR beta libraries were built. Each CDR3 protein is one row after TCRdb ran MiXCR on the multiplex PCR reads. The sample has roughly 420,000 distinct CDR3 sequences, about 14% seen once; the top ten hold more than 15%. Germline CDR1 KGHSH, CDR2 LQKENI. There are 15 residues in the CDR3. V was trimmed by 1 base and J by 0 bases, leaving 9 bases between them. The sample also formed part of further work on T cells in Graves' hyperthyroidism and ophthalmopathy. That source reports: In the first-round RT-PCR of the TCR CDR3, the HTBI primer set was used. Most thyroid clonotypes with frequency above 0.001 were detected in blood.

The V and J genes are TRBV18 and TRBJ1-1; maybe TRBD1 (5 bases). The receptor comes from a woman aged 45-59 years with Graves disease. Sequences were derived from peripheral blood mononuclear cells (PBMCs), sampled at new diagnosis, from a patient treated with antithyroid drugs. The CDR3 DNA reads TGTGCCAGCTCACCACGGCTGGGGGTGAACACTGAAGCTTTCTTT. This sequence encodes CASSPRLGVNTEAFF.